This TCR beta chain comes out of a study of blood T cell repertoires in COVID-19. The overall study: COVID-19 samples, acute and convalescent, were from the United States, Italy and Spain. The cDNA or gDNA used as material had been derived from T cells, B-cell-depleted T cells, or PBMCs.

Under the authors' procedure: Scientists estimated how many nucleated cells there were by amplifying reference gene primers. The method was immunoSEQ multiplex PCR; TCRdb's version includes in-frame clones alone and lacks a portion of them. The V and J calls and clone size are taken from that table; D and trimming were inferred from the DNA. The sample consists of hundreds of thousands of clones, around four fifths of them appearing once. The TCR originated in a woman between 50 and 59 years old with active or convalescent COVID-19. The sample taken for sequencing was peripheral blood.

This CDR3 reads CASRWRGDSYNEQFF. In nucleotides, the CDR3 is TGTGCCAGTAGATGGCGCGGGGATTCCTACAATGAGCAGTTCTTC. This chain connects TRBV19 to TRBJ2-1; tentative D call: TRBD2 (6 bases). CDR1 is LNHDA and CDR2 is SQIVND in the germline V gene (reference sequence). V lost 6 bases to trimming and J lost 1 base, with 13 bases between them. This CDR3 has 15 amino acids.